The following is a T cell receptor beta chain sequence with its context. Its antigen is currently unknown. Vbeta (60) and Jbeta (13) primers were used in the PCR. Profiled with immunoSEQ multiplex PCR; TCRdb holds only in-frame clones, not every one. There are roughly 160,000 clones in the sample; roughly 76% occur only once, and 1.3% to 1.5% lies in the top ten. Germline trimming cut 4 bases from V and 8 bases from J; bases unmatched to any gene: 6. This CDR3 is built from 15 residues. Germline V lookup: CDR1 SGHNT, CDR2 YYREEE (reference sequence). These data are taken from a study of cytomegalovirus exposure and HLA in healthy donors. Findings of the study overall: It has been reported that TCR beta sequences accurately predicted the HLA-A and HLA-B alleles of most subjects.

Sequenced material: PBMCs. The clonotype comes from a man aged 55-75 years in good health and CMV-seronegative. The V call is TRBV5-4, the J call TRBJ1-6; 10 bases match TRBD1. This CDR3 is CASSPRTGGDSPLHF. CDR3 in DNA: TGTGCCAGCAGCCCTCGGACAGGGGGTGATTCACCCCTCCACTTT.